The source of this T cell receptor (beta chain) is a study of radiation and T cells in renal cell carcinoma. For the study at large: Nephrectomy followed 15 Gy stereotactic body radiation by 4 weeks.

Clones were read by immunoSEQ multiplex PCR, and TCRdb kept only the in-frame ones, dropping some. The table lists about 130,000 clones, about 88% of them singletons, with more than 10% in the top ten. Time point reported: baseline pretreatment blood. As for treatment: 15 Gy SBRT to primary tumor, nephrectomy 4 weeks later. The tumor was a clear cell renal cell carcinoma. The CDR3 loop spans 18 amino acids. V was shortened by 2 bases and J by 0 bases, with 17 bases between the two germline ends. The germline V gene has CDR1 ENHRY and CDR2 SYGVKD. Study-wide points: Baseline intratumoral clonotype presence is unknown without pretreatment biopsies.

Concerning this clone: What it recognizes is unknown.

This sample comprised blood, obtained from a patient whose treatment included radiotherapy and nephrectomy. The receptor's source is a woman aged 45-59 years with renal cell carcinoma. This chain links TRBV10-3 with TRBJ2-1, with D perhaps TRBD1 (6 bases). The CDR3 DNA is TGTGCCATCAGTGAGACCACGTCGAGGGGGAGCTCCTACAATGAGCAGTTCTTC. Its protein product is CAISETTSRGSSYNEQFF.